This T cell receptor beta chain was identified during a study of molecular identifiers for immune sequencing clone quantification. The study's findings and limits: Clone sizes that are highly expanded could be underestimated when identical TCR molecules share a barcode.

Each CDR3 protein gets one entry after TCRdb re-called the PCR reads with MiXCR. The repertoire includes hundreds of thousands of distinct CDR3 sequences, 24% of them detected once, and 0.7% to 0.95% sits in the top ten. Germline trimming cut 8 bases from V and 0 bases from J; bases unmatched to any gene: 6. The CDR3 runs 14 residues. The germline gives CDR1 MGHDK, CDR2 SYGVNS. This clonotype was counted at least ten times. Its specificity is unknown. Libraries used roughly 18,000 to 1,000,000 sorted naive CD8 T cells and 10%, 30% or 50% RNA input. The authors sorted naive CD8 T cells as CD8+CD4-CCR7+CD45RA+.

What was sequenced was naive CD8+ T cells from blood, with Jurkat cell RNA spiked in. Subset: FACS-sorted CD8+CD4-CCR7+CD45RA+ naive T cells. The genes are TRBV25-1 and TRBJ2-7, with 8 bases identical to TRBD1. This TCR was recovered from a human donor in good health. Some libraries in this study had Jurkat cell RNA spiked in. CDR3 nucleotides: TGTGCCAGCTCCGGGACAGGAAACTCCTACGAGCAGTACTTC. Amino acids: CASSGTGNSYEQYF.